This T cell receptor (beta chain) comes out of a study of T cells in Graves' hyperthyroidism and ophthalmopathy. Researchers took RNA transcripts and amplified the TCR beta CDR3 regions from them. RT-PCR in the first round (using the HTBI primer set) targeted the TCR CDR3. Via MiXCR, TCRdb re-called the multiplex PCR reads, giving one row per CDR3 protein. The data contain roughly 500,000 distinct CDR3 sequences, roughly 23% of them singletons. V gave up 5 bases and J gave up 1 base; unmatched junction bases: 5. There are 15 residues in the CDR3. The germline CDR1 and CDR2 sequences are SGHNT and YENEEA.

This chain connects TRBV11-3 to TRBJ2-3, with TRBD1 matching 8 bases. Sample: blood. The sequence derives from a woman in her 70s with Graves' ophthalmopathy. The CDR3 DNA is TGTGCCAGCAGCCAGGGGGCTGTGGGCACAGATACGCAGTATTTT. This codes for CASSQGAVGTDTQYF.